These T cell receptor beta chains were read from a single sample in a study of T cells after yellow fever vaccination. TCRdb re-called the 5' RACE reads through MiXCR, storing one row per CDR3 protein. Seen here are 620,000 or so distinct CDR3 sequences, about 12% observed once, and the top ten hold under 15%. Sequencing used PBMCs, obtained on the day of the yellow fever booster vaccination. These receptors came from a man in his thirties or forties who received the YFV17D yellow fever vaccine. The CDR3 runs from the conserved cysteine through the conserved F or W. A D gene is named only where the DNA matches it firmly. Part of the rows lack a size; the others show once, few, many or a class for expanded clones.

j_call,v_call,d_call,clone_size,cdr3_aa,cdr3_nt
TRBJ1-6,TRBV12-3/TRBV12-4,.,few,CASRSRAQDPPLHF,TGTGCCAGCAGGAGCCGGGCCCAAGACCCACCCCTCCACTTT
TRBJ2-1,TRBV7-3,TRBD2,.,CASSSGLGASEQFF,TGTGCCAGCAGCTCCGGACTAGGGGCGAGTGAGCAGTTCTTC
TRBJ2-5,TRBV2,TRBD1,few,CASSPIGTGRETQYF,TGTGCCAGCAGTCCTATAGGGACAGGGAGAGAGACCCAGTACTTC
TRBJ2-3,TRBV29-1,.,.,CSVEGVGAPSSTDTQYF,TGCAGCGTTGAAGGGGTGGGAGCCCCATCCTCCACAGATACGCAGTATTTT
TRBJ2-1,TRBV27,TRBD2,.,CASSFGGRVRNEQFF,TGTGCCAGCAGTTTTGGAGGGAGGGTTCGAAATGAGCAGTTCTTC
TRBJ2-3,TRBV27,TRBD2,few,CASSTRLASPTDTQYF,TGTGCCAGCAGTACCCGACTAGCCTCCCCCACAGATACGCAGTATTTT
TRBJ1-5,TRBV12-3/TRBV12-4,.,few,CASSLPLRQPQHF,TGTGCCAGCAGTCTCCCCCTGAGGCAGCCCCAGCATTTT
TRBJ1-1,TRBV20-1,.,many,CSARGTANTEAFF,TGCAGTGCTAGAGGGACTGCGAACACTGAAGCTTTCTTT
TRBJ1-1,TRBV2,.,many,CASSPGTLGGPEAFF,TGTGCCAGCAGCCCCGGGACGCTCGGGGGTCCTGAAGCTTTCTTT
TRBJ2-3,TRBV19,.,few,CASRQGLGTDTQYF,TGTGCCAGTAGGCAGGGGCTAGGCACAGATACGCAGTATTTT
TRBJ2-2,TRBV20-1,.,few,CSARRQGENTGELFF,TGCAGTGCTAGGCGTCAGGGCGAGAACACCGGGGAGCTGTTTTTT
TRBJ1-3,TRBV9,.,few,CASSAPQGTGNTIYF,TGTGCCAGCAGCGCCCCACAGGGAACTGGAAACACCATATATTTT
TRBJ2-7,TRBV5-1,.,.,CASSLLPKVKGSTEQYF,TGCGCCAGCAGCTTGCTCCCCAAAGTAAAAGGCTCCACCGAGCAGTACTTC
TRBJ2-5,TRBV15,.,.,CATSRDEIRTTQYF,TGTGCCACCAGCAGAGATGAAATAAGGACGACCCAGTACTTC
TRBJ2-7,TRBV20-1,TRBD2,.,CSGTREAFTDEQYF,TGCAGTGGCACACGGGAGGCCTTCACCGACGAGCAGTACTTC
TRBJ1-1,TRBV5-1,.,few,CASSANRMNTEAFF,TGCGCCAGCAGCGCCAACAGGATGAACACTGAAGCTTTCTTT
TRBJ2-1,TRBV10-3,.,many,CAIREEGGNEQFF,TGTGCCATCAGGGAGGAGGGGGGGAATGAGCAGTTCTTC
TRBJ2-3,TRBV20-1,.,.,CSARDSRVGQTDTQYF,TGCAGTGCTAGAGATTCACGGGTGGGCCAAACAGATACGCAGTATTTT
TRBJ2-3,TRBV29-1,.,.,CSDETRTSTDTQYF,TGCAGCGATGAAACCCGGACGAGCACAGATACGCAGTATTTT
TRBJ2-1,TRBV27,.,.,CASSPDSYEQFF,TGTGCCAGCAGTCCCGACTCTTATGAGCAGTTCTTC
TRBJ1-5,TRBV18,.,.,CASSPEGLLAQHF,TGTGCCAGCTCACCAGAGGGGCTCCTGGCCCAGCATTTT
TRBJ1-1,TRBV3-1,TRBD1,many,CASSRDRSNTEAFF,TGTGCCAGCAGCCGGGACAGATCGAACACTGAAGCTTTCTTT
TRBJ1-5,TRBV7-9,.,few,CASSGGMAGDGNQPQHF,TGTGCCAGCAGCGGCGGAATGGCGGGGGACGGCAATCAGCCCCAGCATTTT
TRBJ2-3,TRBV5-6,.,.,CASSQLGEDTQYF,TGTGCCAGCAGCCAGCTAGGGGAAGATACGCAGTATTTT
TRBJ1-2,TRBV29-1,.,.,CSVLPGSGYGYTF,TGCAGCGTCCTACCGGGGTCAGGCTATGGCTACACCTTC
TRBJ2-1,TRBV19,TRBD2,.,CASSPGLAGPRVF,TGTGCCAGTAGTCCGGGACTAGCGGGACCCAGGGTCTTC
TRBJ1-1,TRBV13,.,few,CASSLGEGVGEAFF,TGTGCCAGCAGCTTAGGGGAAGGGGTTGGTGAAGCTTTCTTT
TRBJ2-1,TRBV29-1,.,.,CSVDSGVLNNEQFF,TGCAGCGTTGATAGTGGGGTCCTCAACAATGAGCAGTTCTTC
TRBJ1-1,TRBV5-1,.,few,CASSLAVGFTEAFF,TGCGCCAGCAGCTTGGCGGTTGGATTCACTGAAGCTTTCTTT
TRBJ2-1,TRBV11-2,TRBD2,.,CASSPRTSGSNSYNEQFF,TGTGCCAGCAGCCCCCGGACTAGCGGGAGTAACTCCTACAATGAGCAGTTCTTC
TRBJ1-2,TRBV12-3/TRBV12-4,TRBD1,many,CASSFAQGEGYTF,TGTGCCAGCAGTTTCGCGCAGGGGGAAGGCTACACCTTC